The clone carrying this TCR beta chain was recorded a few times. Its specificity is unknown. Germline V gives CDR1 SGHDN, CDR2 FVKESK. Trimming left V 0 bases short and J 9 bases short, with 8 bases between. The length of the CDR3 is 13 residues. The data originate from a study of radiotherapy plus CTLA-4 blockade in lung cancer. The method was immunoSEQ multiplex PCR; TCRdb's version includes in-frame clones alone and lacks a portion of them. The data contain 90,000 to 150,000 clones, about four fifths of them seen just once; the ten biggest clones take up roughly 5%. Study observations and caveats: In blood, early T cell clone dynamics reportedly predicted response best, together with interferon-beta.

The clonotype was recovered from a human donor with non-small cell lung cancer who had a partial response to radiotherapy plus ipilimumab. Source: peripheral blood, taken from a patient treated with radiotherapy plus ipilimumab. The chain is built from TRBV14 and TRBJ2-2; D gene uncertain. The DNA for the CDR3 is TGTGCCAGCAGCCAAGAATCCCTTAGGGAGCTGTTTTTT. Amino acids: CASSQESLRELFF.